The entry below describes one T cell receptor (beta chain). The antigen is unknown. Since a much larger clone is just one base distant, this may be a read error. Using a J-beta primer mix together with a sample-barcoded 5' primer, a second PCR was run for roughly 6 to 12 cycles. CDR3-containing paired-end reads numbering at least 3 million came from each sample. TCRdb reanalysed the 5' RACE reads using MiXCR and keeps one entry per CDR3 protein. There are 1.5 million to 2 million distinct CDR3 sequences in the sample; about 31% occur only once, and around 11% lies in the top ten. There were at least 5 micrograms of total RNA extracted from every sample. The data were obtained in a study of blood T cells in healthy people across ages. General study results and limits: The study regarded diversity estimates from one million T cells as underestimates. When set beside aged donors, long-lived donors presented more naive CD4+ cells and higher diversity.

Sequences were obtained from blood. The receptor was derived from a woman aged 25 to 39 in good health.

CDR3 loop: CSASGWDRSSGANVRTF. CDR3 sequence (DNA): TGCAGTGCTAGTGGCTGGGACAGATCCTCTGGGGCCAACGTCCGGACTTTC. The J gene is TRBJ2-6, the V gene TRBV20-1; 7 positions agree with TRBD1. Germline lookup yields CDR1 DFQATT and CDR2 SNEGSKA (reference sequence). CDR3 length: 17 amino acids.